This passage covers 9 T cell receptor beta chains from one sample sequenced in a study of CD8 T cells in ankylosing spondylitis (TCRdb year 2017). The library came from 5' RACE. Sequenced using an Illumina HiSeq 2500. In TCRdb, the public reads were trimmed at Q25 with fastp and aligned with MiXCR, with productive beta chains retained. Each CDR3 protein gets just one entry, which takes the most common genes and DNA from the rows behind it. The sample profile shows more than 500,000 distinct CDR3 sequences; approximately 5% of them were found once. Jointly, the top ten make up around 3.5% of the sample. Antigens of these TCRs are unknown. Broad study findings and their caveats: Blood from ankylosing spondylitis patients appeared to be characterized by a TCR beta motif made up of several highly homologous amino acid variants.

Material for sequencing was blood, either unsorted or a sorted T cell fraction (not recorded which). Receptor source: a male donor with ankylosing spondylitis.

This clonotype was seen at least ten times. The chain uses TRBV20-1 and TRBJ1-1; no firm D call. The ends were cut back, 6 bases at V and 3 bases at J, with 17 bases in the middle. The CDR3 runs to 14 residues. Germline V gene sequence: CDR1 DFQATT, CDR2 SNEGSKA (reference sequence). The CDR3: CSASRRSVDTEAFF. CDR3 nucleotides: TGCAGTGCGAGCCGACGGTCGGTGGACACTGAAGCTTTCTTT.

This clonotype has at least ten counts. This CDR3 reads CASSVSAGAPPDTQYF. The CDR3 nucleotides read TGTGCCAGCAGCGTATCAGCGGGGGCGCCCCCAGATACGCAGTATTTT. The V and J genes are TRBV9 and TRBJ2-3; 8 nucleotides agree with TRBD2. This CDR3 has 16 residues. The germline V gene encodes CDR1 SGDLS and CDR2 YYNGEE. The trim removed 1 base at V and 4 bases at J, leaving 8 bases unmatched.

Ten or more counts support this clonotype. The rearrangement links TRBV9 to TRBJ1-2; D is unclear. The V gene lost 3 bases and the J gene lost 4 bases, with 13 bases spanning the gap. The CDR3 sequence is 14 residues long. Germline lookup yields CDR1 SGDLS and CDR2 YYNGEE. CDR3 in amino acids: CASSARGQLYGYTF. CDR3 sequence (DNA): TGTGCCAGCAGCGCCCGTGGGCAGCTCTATGGCTACACCTTC.

Ten or more counts support this clonotype. The chain is built from TRBV7-8 and TRBJ2-2, with no clear D. Between the trimmed V and J ends, which lost 5 bases and 1 base, there was a span of 11 bases. This CDR3 is built from 15 residues. The germline V gene encodes CDR1 SGHVS and CDR2 FQNEAQ. CDR3 in DNA: TGTGCCAGCAGCCCCCGGCGGCTGAACACCGGGGAGCTGTTTTTT. It translates to CASSPRRLNTGELFF.

This clonotype was detected many times. The rearrangement uses TRBV7-9 and TRBJ2-7; 7 positions match TRBD2. The germline gives CDR1 SEHNR, CDR2 FQNEAQ (reference sequence). The J segment lost 3 bases and the V segment lost 4 bases, leaving 15 bases of the junction unmatched. The CDR3 covers 17 residues. DNA for the CDR3: TGTGCCAGCAGCTCACTATTGGGCGGGAGTCCGATCTACGAGCAGTACTTC. Protein product: CASSSLLGGSPIYEQYF.

Of note for this clonotype: A much larger clone sits a single nucleotide away, making a read error possible. The chain is built from TRBV20-1 and TRBJ2-7; D gene unclear. This CDR3 comprises 11 residues. Germline CDR1 and CDR2: DFQATT and SNEGSKA (reference sequence). V was shortened by 0 bases and J by 4 bases, with 4 bases between the two germline ends. The DNA of the CDR3 is TGCAGTGCTAGAGATACGTACGAGCAGTACTTC. This sequence encodes CSARDTYEQYF.

In its sample, this clonotype was seen many times. The V gene is TRBV29-1, the J gene TRBJ2-3; 8 nucleotides line up with TRBD1. The CDR3 has 13 amino acids. Germline V gene data show CDR1 as SQVTM and CDR2 as ANQGSEA. The V gene end was trimmed by 4 bases and the J gene end by 4 bases; junction bases not matched to a gene: 4. CDR3 sequence: CSVGRGRPDTQYF. Here the CDR3 DNA reads TGCAGCGTTGGCAGGGGGCGGCCAGATACGCAGTATTTT.

The genes are TRBV21-1 and TRBJ2-1; the D call in the table, TRBD2, was not verified against the DNA. TRBV21-1 is reported as a pseudogene. The CDR3 is 10 residues long. CDR3 DNA: TGTAGCGGGAGAATTAATGAGCAGTTCTTC. This sequence encodes CSGRINEQFF.

This clonotype showed up many times. This chain connects TRBV20-1 to TRBJ2-7; 7 nucleotides agree with TRBD2. Germline lookup yields CDR1 DFQATT and CDR2 SNEGSKA (reference sequence). There are 14 residues in the CDR3. The trim removed 0 bases at V and 4 bases at J, leaving 6 bases unmatched. CDR3 residues: CSARDRGEGYEQYF. DNA of the CDR3: TGCAGTGCTAGAGATAGAGGGGAGGGGTACGAGCAGTACTTC.